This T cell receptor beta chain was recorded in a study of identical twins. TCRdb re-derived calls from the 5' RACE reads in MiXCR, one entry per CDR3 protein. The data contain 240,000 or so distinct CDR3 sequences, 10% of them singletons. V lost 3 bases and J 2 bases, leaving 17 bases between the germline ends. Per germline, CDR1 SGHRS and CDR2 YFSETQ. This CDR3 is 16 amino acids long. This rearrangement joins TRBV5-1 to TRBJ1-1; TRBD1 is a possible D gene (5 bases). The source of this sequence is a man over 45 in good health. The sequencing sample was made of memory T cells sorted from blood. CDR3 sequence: CASSSFGGFGNTEAFF. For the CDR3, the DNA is TGCGCCAGCAGCTCTTTCGGGGGTTTTGGAAACACTGAAGCTTTCTTT.